The next 22 T cell receptor beta chains were all read from a single sample in a study of vaccination and CD4 T cells after COVID-19 (dated by TCRdb to the early 2020s). These receptors have no identified antigens. The library was built by means of PCR. The sample was run on an Illumina iSeq 100. At the Johns Hopkins FTIC core, DNA from the cultured CD4+ T cells underwent TCR sequencing with the Oncomine TCR Beta short-read assay. TCRdb reprocessing: public reads trimmed at Q25 with fastp, clones called with MiXCR, in-frame beta chains kept. Each CDR3 protein appears once, grouped with its most common genes and DNA. The sample table contains some 14,000 distinct CDR3 sequences; only one count was recorded for 25% to 35% of them. The top ten clonotypes cover 17% of the sample. Taken with the paper, the label for treatment or condition translates to: approximately 10-day PBMC culture with coronavirus spike peptide pools or control peptides (ViraFEST assay).

Material: cultured CD4+ T cells from blood. These TCRs come from a human donor with COVID-19.

The J gene is TRBJ2-2, the V gene TRBV12-3 or TRBV12-4, with D hard to call. The CDR3 runs 14 residues. Trimming stripped 10 bases from V and 3 bases from J, with 15 bases between. The CDR3 loop is CATPRRTDTGELFF. CDR3 coding DNA: TGTGCCACACCCCGTCGGACCGACACCGGGGAGCTGTTTTTT.

This clonotype came up a few times. V usage is TRBV5-1 and J usage is TRBJ2-5, with 8 bases matching TRBD2. Germline-derived CDR1 and CDR2 are SGHRS and YFSETQ. The trim removed 2 bases at V and 2 bases at J, leaving 5 bases unmatched. CDR3 length equals 15 residues. The CDR3 loop reads CASSFFGGAQETQYF. DNA for the CDR3: TGCGCCAGCAGCTTCTTCGGGGGGGCTCAAGAGACCCAGTACTTC.

The rearrangement joins TRBV7-9 to TRBJ2-5; 9 bases are shared with TRBD2. Trimming took 3 bases from V and 5 from J; bases not matched to a gene: 7. The length of the CDR3 is 15 residues. CDR1 and CDR2 (germline): SEHNR, FQNEAQ (reference sequence). CDR3 in DNA: TGTGCCAGCAGCTTCGGCGGGGGGGTAATGGAGACCCAGTACTTC. Translated: CASSFGGGVMETQYF.

The V and J genes are TRBV12-3 or TRBV12-4 and TRBJ2-3, with 8 positions matching TRBD2. There are 12 residues in the CDR3. V was clipped by 6 bases and J by 9 bases; unmatched bases: 5. The DNA for the CDR3 is TGTGCCAGCAGCCAAGAGCGGGGGACGCAGTATTTT. Translation: CASSQERGTQYF.

This rearrangement joins TRBV19 to TRBJ1-5; no clear D gene. The length of the CDR3 is 18 residues. The V gene's germline CDR1 is LNHDA and CDR2 SQIVND (reference sequence). V lost 1 base, J lost 0 bases, and 16 bases lay in between. CDR3 in DNA: TGTGCCAGTAGTATAGTCCCTTGGGAGGTATATAGCAATCAGCCCCAGCATTTT. The encoded protein is CASSIVPWEVYSNQPQHF.

This clonotype was recorded a few times. The rearrangement links TRBV11-1 to TRBJ2-7; the D call may be TRBD1 or TRBD2 (5 bases each). Germline V gene sequence: CDR1 SGHAT, CDR2 FQDESV (reference sequence). V was trimmed by 5 bases and J by 2 bases, leaving 7 bases between them. The CDR3 loop spans 12 amino acids. CDR3 sequence: CASSRGAYEQYF. The CDR3 DNA sequence: TGTGCCAGCAGCAGGGGAGCCTACGAGCAGTACTTC.

This clonotype was seen only a few times. The chain employs TRBV20-1 and TRBJ2-5, with TRBD2 identical over 8 bases. The CDR3 contains 17 residues. The J segment lost 4 bases and the V segment lost 3 bases, leaving 16 bases of the junction unmatched. Germline V gene data show CDR1 as DFQATT and CDR2 as SNEGSKA (reference sequence). The CDR3: CSASPPLGGGPGETQYF. The CDR3 DNA sequence: TGCAGTGCTAGCCCCCCCCTCGGGGGGGGCCCTGGAGAGACCCAGTACTTC.

V is TRBV11-2 and J is TRBJ2-4; 10 positions match TRBD2. CDR1 and CDR2 from the germline V gene are SGHAT and FQNNGV. Trimming cost V 3 bases and J 0 bases; bases outside gene matches: 14. This CDR3 has 20 residues. CDR3 sequence: CASSFKAGGTQGLAKNIQYF. The DNA for the CDR3 is TGTGCCAGCAGCTTCAAAGCGGGGGGGACACAGGGGCTAGCCAAAAACATTCAGTACTTC.

The V gene is TRBV5-5, the J gene TRBJ2-3, with 15 bases fitting TRBD2. Unmatched junction bases numbered 3, after V lost 4 bases and J lost 3 bases. Per the germline V gene, CDR1 is SGHKS and CDR2 is YYEKEE (reference sequence). The CDR3 loop spans 16 amino acids. The CDR3: CASSGLAGGPTDTQYF. The CDR3 region has the DNA TGTGCCAGCAGCGGACTAGCGGGGGGGCCAACAGATACGCAGTATTTT.

This clonotype was recorded a few times. The J gene is TRBJ2-7, the V gene TRBV11-3; D is perhaps TRBD1 (5 bases). Germline V gene data show CDR1 as SGHNT and CDR2 as YENEEA. CDR3 size: 15 residues. The V end was cut by 0 bases, the J end by 7 bases, with 16 bases between. The CDR3 coding sequence is TGTGCCAGCAGCTTAGATGGGGCAGGCCAGTTGGAGCAGTACTTC. The encoded protein is CASSLDGAGQLEQYF.

This clonotype was detected a few times. This chain uses TRBV27 with TRBJ2-7, with 9 bases matching TRBD1. There are 14 residues in the CDR3. Looked up from germline, CDR1 is MNHEY and CDR2 is SMNVEV (reference sequence). With 5 bases clipped from V and 5 bases from J, the junction kept 7 bases outside the gene matches. CDR3 amino acids: CASSTARDRDEQYF. The CDR3 DNA reads TGTGCCAGCAGTACAGCCCGGGACAGGGACGAGCAGTACTTC.

The chain is built from TRBV7-8 and TRBJ1-3, with TRBD1 matching over 7 bases. Trimming took 4 bases from V and 1 from J; bases not matched to a gene: 1. The CDR3 is 14 amino acids. Germline values: CDR1 SGHVS, CDR2 FQNEAQ. This CDR3 is CASSYRGSGNTIYF. Written as DNA, the CDR3 is TGTGCCAGCAGCTACAGGGGTTCTGGAAACACCATATATTTT.

This clonotype was found a few times. V is TRBV19 and J is TRBJ1-2; 8 bases agree with TRBD1. Per germline, CDR1 LNHDA and CDR2 SQIVND (reference sequence). The CDR3 consists of 13 residues. V was clipped by 6 bases and J by 4 bases; unmatched bases: 4. The CDR3 nucleotides read TGTGCCAGTAGCCCAGGGGGCGGCTATGGCTACACCTTC. Translated, it gives CASSPGGGYGYTF.

The chain couples TRBV15 to TRBJ1-1; 10 bases match TRBD1. CDR1 LNHNV and CDR2 YYDKDF come from the germline V gene (reference sequence). CDR3 length: 15 residues. The ends lost 5 bases at V and 6 bases at J; junction bases unmatched: 9. CDR3 bases: TGTGCCACCAGCGAGGGAGGACAGGGGGATGCTGAAGCTTTCTTT. The encoded protein is CATSEGGQGDAEAFF.

V usage is TRBV28 and J usage is TRBJ1-3; D not certain. Trimming removed 6 bases at V and 0 bases at J, with 9 bases between. Germline values: CDR1 MDHEN, CDR2 SYDVKM. The CDR3 loop spans 14 amino acids. CDR3 sequence reads: CASSHLDSGNTIYF. The CDR3 DNA reads as TGTGCCAGCAGCCACCTGGACTCTGGAAACACCATATATTTT.

In this sample, this clonotype turned up a few times. The chain employs TRBV29-1 and TRBJ2-7; 9 nucleotides match TRBD1. This CDR3 has 14 residues. The ends lost 2 bases at V and 6 bases at J; junction bases unmatched: 8. Germline values: CDR1 SQVTM, CDR2 ANQGSEA. The CDR3 loop is CSVEKGQGSGEQYF. DNA of the CDR3: TGCAGCGTTGAAAAGGGACAGGGTAGTGGCGAGCAGTACTTC.

The chain carries TRBV11-3 and TRBJ2-5, with 12 bases identical to TRBD2. The CDR3 loop spans 13 amino acids. From germline, CDR1 is SGHNT and CDR2 YENEEA. The V and J ends lost 8 bases and 6 bases, in that order; junction bases with no gene match: 4. The DNA for the CDR3 is TGTGCCAGCTCAGGACTAGCGGGGAAGACCCAGTACTTC. Its translation: CASSGLAGKTQYF.

The chain carries TRBV11-3 and TRBJ1-4, with D perhaps matching TRBD1 (6 bases). From germline, CDR1 is SGHNT and CDR2 YENEEA. This CDR3 has 15 amino acids. Trimming removed 0 bases at V and 8 bases at J, with 13 bases between. CDR3 in amino acids: CASSLERQGNEKLFF. CDR3 sequence (DNA): TGTGCCAGCAGCTTAGAACGGCAGGGGAACGAAAAACTGTTTTTT. The complete variable domain, with remaining parts taken from reference TRBV11-3 and TRBJ1-4, reads EAGVVQSPRYKIIEKKQPVAFWCNPISGHNTLYWYLQNLGQGPELLIRYENEEAVDDSQLPKDRFSAERLKGVDSTLKIQPAELGDSAVYLCASSLERQGNEKLFFGSGTQLSVL.

The chain employs TRBV19 and TRBJ1-1; D perhaps matches TRBD1 (6 bases). CDR1 and CDR2 (germline): LNHDA, SQIVND (reference sequence). The V end lost 5 bases, the J end lost 3 bases, and 16 bases lay between the germline ends. There are 15 residues in the CDR3. The DNA of the CDR3 is TGTGCCAGTAGTTCGCGGGGGCGCGGTGACACTGAAGCTTTCTTT. It specifies CASSSRGRGDTEAFF.

This clonotype appeared a single time. This chain links TRBV12-5 with TRBJ2-3; 8 nucleotides line up with TRBD1. V dropped 0 bases and J dropped 0; count of bases not matched to a gene: 5. CDR3 length: 17 amino acids. Germline V gives CDR1 LGHNT, CDR2 FRNRAP. CDR3: CASGLVDRALSTDTQYF. CDR3 nucleotides: TGTGCTAGTGGTTTGGTGGACAGGGCCCTCAGCACAGATACGCAGTATTTT.

The chain employs TRBV5-1 and TRBJ2-3; D uncertain. Trimming left V 0 bases short and J 3 bases short, with 11 bases between. This CDR3 is 15 amino acids long. Looked up from germline, CDR1 is SGHRS and CDR2 is YFSETQ. This chain's CDR3 is CASSLVPFITDTQYF. In DNA, the CDR3 is TGCGCCAGCAGCTTGGTCCCCTTCATTACAGATACGCAGTATTTT.

The V call is TRBV20-1, the J call TRBJ1-3; the D is unclear. The CDR3 runs to 15 residues. Germline values: CDR1 DFQATT, CDR2 SNEGSKA (reference sequence). V was trimmed by 3 bases and J by 4 bases, leaving 16 bases between them. The CDR3 is CSARAARIEGNTIYF. The CDR3 region has the DNA TGCAGTGCTAGGGCCGCCAGAATAGAAGGAAACACCATATATTTT.